The following is a T cell receptor beta chain sequence with its context. The target antigen is unknown. Measured with immunoSEQ multiplex PCR; TCRdb has only the in-frame clones, and not every one. This table has some 150,000 clones, around 92% appearing once. V gave up 0 bases and J gave up 1 base, with 13 bases separating them. The CDR3 has 16 residues. CDR1 is SGDLS, CDR2 YYNGEE, per germline. The record originates from a study of T cell responses to AZD1222 COVID-19 vaccine. Study results and caveats: Samples come after the peak T cell response, not at day 14.

This TCR was sampled from an adult in good health. The chain recombines TRBV9 with TRBJ1-1; no reliable D call. Sequenced here: peripheral blood, sampled on day 0 of AZD1222 vaccination. Here the CDR3 reads CASSVVPVTENTEAFF. The CDR3 region has the DNA TGTGCCAGCAGCGTAGTCCCAGTGACGGAGAACACTGAAGCTTTCTTT.